These 8 T cell receptor beta chains were all obtained from the same sample, sequenced in a study of cytomegalovirus exposure and HLA in healthy donors. PCR involved 60 Vbeta and 13 Jbeta primers. TCRdb's copy holds only in-frame clones and misses some; the assay was immunoSEQ multiplex PCR. The table lists some 160,000 clones, approximately 80% of them singletons, with under 7.5% in the top ten. Sequencing was done on a sample of PBMCs. These receptor sequences come from a man aged 45-65 years in good health and CMV-seropositive.

The chain joins TRBV12-5 to TRBJ2-3, with 11 bases matching TRBD2. V dropped 6 bases and J dropped 0; count of bases not matched to a gene: 5. There are 16 residues in the CDR3. Germline lookup yields CDR1 LGHNT and CDR2 FRNRAP. CDR3 sequence: CASGRRTSGSTDTQYF. CDR3 bases: TGTGCTAGTGGCCGGCGGACTAGCGGGAGCACAGATACGCAGTATTTT.

The gene calls are TRBV25-1 and TRBJ2-2, with TRBD1 matching over 7 bases. Per the germline V gene, CDR1 is MGHDK and CDR2 is SYGVNS. This CDR3 has 15 residues. Unmatched junction bases numbered 7, after V lost 7 bases and J lost 2 bases. The CDR3 nucleotides are TGTGCCAGCACCGACAGGGCGACTAACACCGGGGAGCTGTTTTTT. Protein product: CASTDRATNTGELFF.

The V call is TRBV9, the J call TRBJ2-7; no clear D. The germline V and J ends were trimmed by 0 bases and 3 bases, with 16 bases remaining between them. The CDR3 is 16 amino acids. Germline V CDR1 and CDR2: SGDLS, YYNGEE. The CDR3 sequence: CASSVAETALNYEQYF. The CDR3 nucleotides are TGTGCCAGCAGCGTAGCAGAAACCGCCTTGAACTACGAGCAGTACTTC.

J is TRBJ2-2 and V is TRBV7-9; 9 bases match TRBD2. V was pared by 8 bases and J by 3 bases, with 13 bases of the junction left unmatched. CDR3 size: 17 residues. The germline CDR1 and CDR2 sequences are SEHNR and FQNEAQ (reference sequence). CDR3: CASVFSGRRFDTGELFF. DNA for the CDR3: TGTGCCAGCGTCTTTAGCGGGAGACGTTTCGACACCGGGGAGCTGTTTTTT. Using reference TRBV7-9 and TRBJ2-2 for the parts outside the CDR3, the full variable domain is DTGVSQNPRHKITKRGQNVTFRCDPISEHNRLYWYRQTLGQGPEFLTYFQNEAQLEKSRLLSDRFSAERPKGSFSTLEIQRTEQGDSAMYLCASVFSGRRFDTGELFFGEGSRLTVL.

The rearrangement links TRBV9 to TRBJ1-1, with unresolved D. Germline CDR1 reads SGDLS; CDR2 reads YYNGEE. V was shortened by 0 bases and J by 10 bases, with 13 bases between the two germline ends. The CDR3 covers 13 residues. CDR3 protein: CASSVVGSPRAFF. The CDR3 DNA reads TGTGCCAGCAGCGTAGTTGGTTCCCCCAGAGCTTTCTTT.

This sequence joins TRBV5-1 and TRBJ1-5; a possible D gene is TRBD1 (6 bases). The CDR3 covers 16 residues. Germline values: CDR1 SGHRS, CDR2 YFSETQ. Trimming shortened V by 0 bases and J by 5 bases, and 15 bases separated the two germline ends. CDR3 residues: CASSLGTGSADQPQHF. The CDR3, as DNA: TGCGCCAGCAGCTTGGGTACAGGGTCCGCGGATCAGCCCCAGCATTTT. The complete variable domain, with remaining parts taken from reference TRBV5-1 and TRBJ1-5, reads KAGVTQTPRYLIKTRGQQVTLSCSPISGHRSVSWYQQTPGQGLQFLFEYFSETQRNKGNFPGRFSGRQFSNSRSEMNVSTLELGDSALYLCASSLGTGSADQPQHFGDGTRLSIL.

The rearrangement joins TRBV27 to TRBJ2-4; the D is unclear. The CDR3 has 15 residues. V was pared by 3 bases and J by 0 bases, with 9 bases between. The germline V gene has CDR1 MNHEY and CDR2 SMNVEV (reference sequence). Here the CDR3 reads CASSFSEIAKNIQYF. The CDR3 DNA is TGTGCCAGCAGTTTCTCGGAGATAGCCAAAAACATTCAGTACTTC.

V is TRBV29-1 and J is TRBJ1-1; possibly TRBD1 for D (6 bases). V was clipped by 6 bases and J by 5 bases, with 19 bases between them. Looked up from germline, CDR1 is SQVTM and CDR2 is ANQGSEA. The CDR3 totals 14 residues. CDR3 bases: TGCAGCGTCGTATCTACACAGGGTAGGACTGAAGCTTTCTTT. It specifies CSVVSTQGRTEAFF.